Following are 28 T cell receptor beta chains from one sample sequenced in a study of blood T cell repertoires in COVID-19. Assay: immunoSEQ multiplex PCR; the TCRdb copy retains only in-frame clones and omits some. The sample holds some 87,000 clones, over 75% seen once. The sample taken for sequencing was peripheral blood. These receptors originate from a human donor in a cohort sampled during active COVID-19.

The genes are TRBV7-2 and TRBJ1-2; weak D call: TRBD1 (6 bases). This CDR3 comprises 14 residues. Germline values: CDR1 SGHTA, CDR2 FQGNSA. With 8 bases removed from V and 6 bases from J, the gap between germline ends came to 19 bases. Written as DNA, the CDR3 is TGTGCCAGCGCCCAAACAGGGTTCCGGAATGGCTACACCTTC. It specifies CASAQTGFRNGYTF.

The rearrangement uses TRBV5-4 and TRBJ2-3; possible D gene TRBD2, 5 bases. The V gene's germline CDR1 is SGHNT and CDR2 YYREEE (reference sequence). Trimming removed 1 base from V and 14 bases from J, with 17 bases in between. The CDR3 loop spans 13 amino acids. The CDR3 region is CASSLWAAEAPYF. CDR3 bases: TGTGCCAGCAGCTTGTGGGCAGCGGAGGCTCCGTATTTT.

The CDR3 region has the DNA TGTGCCAGTAGTGACGGGTCCGTATATAGCAATCAGCCCCAGCATTTT. It encodes CASSDGSVYSNQPQHF. The chain recombines TRBV19 with TRBJ1-5; unclear D gene. This CDR3 is built from 16 residues. Deletions cut 5 bases from V and 0 bases from J, with 14 bases between. Germline CDR1 LNHDA, CDR2 SQIVND (reference sequence).

This clone was detected once. CDR3 in DNA: TGTGCCAGCAGTCCCCAGGAAGGGGCGGGGCAGCCCCAGCATTTT. Translation gives CASSPQEGAGQPQHF. The genes are TRBV27 and TRBJ1-5; possible D gene TRBD1, 5 bases. Germline CDR1 is MNHEY and CDR2 is SMNVEV (reference sequence). The CDR3 runs to 15 residues. Between the trimmed V and J ends, which lost 5 bases and 7 bases, there was a span of 18 bases.

In this sample, this clone turned up many times. The rearrangement links TRBV24-1 to TRBJ1-2; TRBD1 might be the D (6 bases). In germline, CDR1 is KGHDR, CDR2 SFDVKD. Trimming stripped 3 bases from V and 5 bases from J, with 12 bases between. CDR3 length: 14 residues. CDR3 residues: CATSDVGTSYGYTF. The CDR3 region has the DNA TGTGCCACCAGTGATGTCGGGACATCGTATGGCTACACCTTC.

The chain joins TRBV19 to TRBJ2-3, with TRBD2 matching 13 bases. This CDR3 has 16 residues. Germline trimming cut 5 bases from V and 6 bases from J; bases unmatched to any gene: 8. The germline CDR1 and CDR2 sequences are LNHDA and SQIVND (reference sequence). The CDR3 loop reads CASSATSGGAWDTQYF. In DNA form, the CDR3 reads TGTGCCAGTAGTGCCACTAGCGGGGGGGCCTGGGATACGCAGTATTTT.

This chain uses TRBV18 with TRBJ2-6; D is possibly TRBD2 (5 bases). CDR3 length: 17 amino acids. Looked up from germline, CDR1 is KGHSH and CDR2 is LQKENI. V lost 3 bases and J 0 bases, leaving 12 bases between the germline ends. CDR3: CASSPPGGHSGANVLTF. CDR3 bases: TGTGCCAGCTCACCCCCCGGCGGGCACTCTGGGGCCAACGTCCTGACTTTC.

The chain links TRBV5-1 to TRBJ2-2; 8 bases map to TRBD1. The CDR3 runs to 15 residues. Germline V gives CDR1 SGHRS, CDR2 YFSETQ. Trimming cost V 3 bases and J 7 bases; bases outside gene matches: 8. The CDR3 reads CASSSTGERDGELFF. As DNA, the CDR3 is TGCGCCAGCAGCTCGACAGGGGAGCGAGACGGGGAGCTGTTTTTT.

The chain links TRBV2 to TRBJ2-7; D is possibly TRBD2 (6 bases). Germline V lookup: CDR1 SNHLY, CDR2 FYNNEI. This CDR3 contains 14 residues. Deletions cut 7 bases from V and 5 bases from J, with 18 bases between. CDR3 sequence reads: CASTTGTAIHEQYF. The DNA for the CDR3 is TGTGCCAGCACCACCGGGACTGCAATCCACGAGCAGTACTTC.

The chain uses TRBV30 and TRBJ2-1; 8 nucleotides match TRBD2. V dropped 7 bases and J dropped 5; count of bases not matched to a gene: 13. The CDR3 totals 15 residues. The germline V gene has CDR1 GTSNPN and CDR2 SVGIG (reference sequence). CDR3 amino acids: CALELAGHENNEQFF. Written as DNA, the CDR3 is TGTGCCTTAGAGCTAGCGGGCCACGAGAACAATGAGCAGTTCTTC.

The chain has TRBV12-3 or TRBV12-4 and TRBJ1-2; D gene uncertain. V lost 7 bases and J 2 bases, leaving 11 bases between the germline ends. CDR3 size: 13 residues. CDR3 coding DNA: TGTGCCAGCAAGGCGGTAAACAACTATGGCTACACCTTC. Amino acids: CASKAVNNYGYTF.

This sequence joins TRBV6-5 and TRBJ2-7; 10 bases are a match to TRBD1. Losses at the gene ends were 7 bases for V and 4 bases for J; bases not matched to a gene: 4. The CDR3 spans 13 residues. Germline CDR1 MNHEY, CDR2 SVGAGI. CDR3 sequence: CASMTGGLYEQYF. The CDR3 coding sequence is TGTGCCAGCATGACAGGGGGCCTGTACGAGCAGTACTTC.

This chain joins TRBV9 and TRBJ2-6; TRBD2 might be the D (5 bases). The CDR3 covers 13 residues. Germline-derived CDR1 and CDR2 are SGDLS and YYNGEE. V lost 6 bases to trimming and J lost 4 bases, with 8 bases between them. DNA for the CDR3: TGTGCCAGCAACGAGGGCGGGGCCAACGTCCTGACTTTC. Protein sequence: CASNEGGANVLTF. Full variable domain (missing parts from reference TRBV9 and TRBJ2-6): DSGVTQTPKHLITATGQRVTLRCSPRSGDLSVYWYQQSLDQGLQFLIQYYNGEERAKGNILERFSAQQFPDLHSELNLSSLELGDSALYFCASNEGGANVLTFGAGSRLTVL.

This clone appeared a single time. CDR3 bases: TGTGCCAGCAGTTTATCCCATAGAAATTCACCCCTCCACTTT. Translated, it gives CASSLSHRNSPLHF. V is TRBV27 and J is TRBJ1-6; D is ambiguous. CDR3 size: 14 residues. CDR1 and CDR2 from the germline V gene are MNHEY and SMNVEV (reference sequence). Trimming cost V 0 bases and J 7 bases, with 7 bases left between them.

This chain joins TRBV19 and TRBJ2-1, with 12 bases lining up with TRBD2. Trimming cost V 1 base and J 12 bases; bases outside gene matches: 7. CDR3 size: 15 residues. CDR1 is LNHDA and CDR2 is SQIVND in the germline V gene (reference sequence). CDR3 in DNA: TGTGCCAGTAGTATAGTAGGACTAGCGGGGTACGGGCAGTTCTTC. This encodes CASSIVGLAGYGQFF. The complete variable domain, with remaining parts taken from reference TRBV19 and TRBJ2-1, reads DGGITQSPKYLFRKEGQNVTLSCEQNLNHDAMYWYRQDPGQGLRLIYYSQIVNDFQKGDIAEGYSVSREKKESFPLTVTSAQKNPTAFYLCASSIVGLAGYGQFFGPGTRLTVL.

The chain is built from TRBV2 and TRBJ1-3, with D hard to call. The CDR3 totals 13 residues. Germline loops: CDR1 SNHLY, CDR2 FYNNEI. V was trimmed by 6 bases and J by 3 bases, leaving 9 bases between them. The DNA for the CDR3 is TGTGCCAGCAGGCGGGATGGTGGAAACACCATATATTTT. It specifies CASRRDGGNTIYF.

The chain recombines TRBV19 with TRBJ2-1, with 11 nucleotides matching TRBD1. The trim removed 3 bases at V and 7 bases at J, leaving 5 bases unmatched. CDR1 and CDR2 from the germline V gene are LNHDA and SQIVND (reference sequence). The CDR3 consists of 15 residues. The CDR3 nucleotides read TGTGCCAGTAGTATCCCGGACAGGGGGCGGAATGAGCAGTTCTTC. Translating gives CASSIPDRGRNEQFF.

This chain connects TRBV18 to TRBJ1-1; 7 positions match TRBD1. This CDR3 contains 15 residues. The V gene end was trimmed by 3 bases and the J gene end by 1 base; junction bases not matched to a gene: 5. CDR1 is KGHSH, CDR2 LQKENI, per germline. The CDR3 DNA reads TGTGCCAGCTCACCCGCGACAGGGCCGAACACTGAAGCTTTCTTT. It specifies CASSPATGPNTEAFF.

The chain joins TRBV5-4 to TRBJ2-1, with 10 nucleotides matching TRBD1. V shed 4 bases and J 8 bases; nucleotides not matched to a gene: 3. Looked up from germline, CDR1 is SGHNT and CDR2 is YYREEE (reference sequence). The CDR3 spans 13 residues. The CDR3 loop reads CASSPGQGHEQFF. In nucleotides, the CDR3 is TGTGCCAGCAGCCCGGGACAGGGGCATGAGCAGTTCTTC.

CDR3 coding DNA: TGCGCCAGCAGCCCGTCCGGGACAGGGAATAGTAACTATGGCTACACCTTC. Protein sequence: CASSPSGTGNSNYGYTF. The chain recombines TRBV5-1 with TRBJ1-2; 9 nucleotides align to TRBD1. The V and J ends lost 4 bases and 1 base, in that order; junction bases with no gene match: 11. From germline, CDR1 is SGHRS and CDR2 YFSETQ. The CDR3 covers 17 residues.

This chain joins TRBV5-5 and TRBJ2-7, with no clear D. Trimming shortened V by 1 base and J by 5 bases, and 10 bases separated the two germline ends. CDR1 and CDR2 (germline): SGHKS, YYEKEE (reference sequence). The CDR3 loop spans 13 amino acids. CDR3 loop: CASSLTGWDEQYF. For the CDR3, the DNA is TGTGCCAGCAGCTTGACGGGTTGGGACGAGCAGTACTTC.

The J gene is TRBJ2-7, the V gene TRBV21-1; the table's D call, TRBD1, was not checked against the DNA. TRBV21-1 is given as a pseudogene. This CDR3 is 14 amino acids long. The CDR3 is CASSNRTREYEQYF. The CDR3 coding sequence is TGTGCCAGCAGCAACCGGACAAGGGAATACGAGCAGTACTTC.

The chain recombines TRBV19 with TRBJ1-2; D remains unclear. Trimming took 0 bases from V and 4 from J, leaving 18 bases between them. This CDR3 is 17 amino acids long. Germline V gene lookup returns CDR1 LNHDA and CDR2 SQIVND (reference sequence). The CDR3 here is CASSIDTRMASVYGYTF. The DNA for the CDR3 is TGTGCCAGTAGTATAGATACCAGGATGGCATCCGTCTATGGCTACACCTTC.

The chain joins TRBV10-2 to TRBJ1-2; 11 nucleotides agree with TRBD1. V was pared by 4 bases and J by 5 bases, with 6 bases of the junction left unmatched. This CDR3 is built from 15 residues. Germline loops: CDR1 WSHSY, CDR2 SAAADI. The CDR3 protein is CASSAGTGGGYGYTF. CDR3 coding DNA: TGCGCCAGCAGTGCCGGGACAGGGGGTGGATATGGCTACACCTTC.

J is TRBJ1-4 and V is TRBV4-2; D not certain. CDR1 LGHNA and CDR2 YNFKEQ come from the germline V gene. V dropped 2 bases and J dropped 7 bases, with 8 bases sitting between them. The CDR3 covers 13 residues. CDR3 nucleotides: TGTGCCAGCAGCCAACCGGTGTTTGAAAAACTGTTTTTT. This encodes CASSQPVFEKLFF.

The V gene is TRBV3-1 (or the pseudogene TRBV3-2), the J gene TRBJ2-3, with no clear D. Per the germline V gene, CDR1 is LGHDT and CDR2 is YNNKEL (reference sequence). V was cut by 1 base and J by 2 bases, with 10 bases left in between. This CDR3 region has 15 residues. The CDR3 DNA reads as TGTGCCAGCAGCCAAGGTCGGAGACTCACAGATACGCAGTATTTT. Encoded protein: CASSQGRRLTDTQYF.

This chain links TRBV2 with TRBJ1-1; D is ambiguous. CDR1 and CDR2 from the germline V gene are SNHLY and FYNNEI. CDR3 length equals 14 residues. V was clipped by 6 bases and J by 1 base, with 12 bases between them. CDR3 nucleotide sequence: TGTGCCAGCAGGCCAAGGACTGCGAACACTGAAGCTTTCTTT. Its protein is CASRPRTANTEAFF.

The V call is TRBV18, the J call TRBJ1-1, with unresolved D. The CDR3 has 13 amino acids. The V gene's germline CDR1 is KGHSH and CDR2 LQKENI. Trimming left V 6 bases short and J 0 bases short, with 8 bases between. In DNA, the CDR3 is TGTGCCAGCTCCGATGACATGAACACTGAAGCTTTCTTT. It codes for CASSDDMNTEAFF.